This T cell receptor (beta chain) was recovered during a study of blood T cell repertoires in COVID-19. Overall study context: Spain, Italy and the United States supplied samples that represented acute and convalescent COVID-19. T cells, B-cell-depleted T cells, or PBMCs supplied cDNA or gDNA.

Seattle cases were enrolled at active infection and followed longitudinally. Per the original methods: Cell counts per sample came from amplifying reference gene primers. Here immunoSEQ multiplex PCR was the method, and the copy in TCRdb shows in-frame clones only, minus some. The V and J calls and clone size were taken over from that table, and D and trimming were inferred from the DNA. The table shows around 300,000 clones, with roughly 92% occurring only once. The material sequenced was peripheral blood. The clonotype was recovered from a woman under 40 with COVID-19, enrolled during active disease.

CDR3 nucleotides: TGTGCCAGCAGCTTGGCTGGCAGGGGCCACACAGATACGCAGTATTTT. Protein: CASSLAGRGHTDTQYF. V and J are TRBV5-4 and TRBJ2-3; possibly TRBD1 for D (6 bases). CDR3 size: 16 residues. Trimming shortened V by 0 bases and J by 2 bases, and 13 bases separated the two germline ends. Germline CDR1 SGHNT, CDR2 YYREEE (reference sequence).